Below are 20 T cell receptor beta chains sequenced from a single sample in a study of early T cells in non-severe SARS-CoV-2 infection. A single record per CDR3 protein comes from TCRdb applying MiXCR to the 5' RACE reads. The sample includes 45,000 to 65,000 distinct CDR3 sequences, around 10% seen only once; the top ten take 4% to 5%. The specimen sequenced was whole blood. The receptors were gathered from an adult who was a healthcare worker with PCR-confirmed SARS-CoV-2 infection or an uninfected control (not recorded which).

CDR3 protein: CASSAVLAGGDTQYF. The DNA of the CDR3 is TGTGCCAGCAGTGCCGTACTAGCGGGGGGGGATACGCAGTATTTT. The chain links TRBV6-1 to TRBJ2-3; TRBD2 matches 13 bases. CDR3 size: 15 residues. Trimming at V came to 4 bases and at J to 6 bases, leaving 4 bases not matched to a gene. The germline CDR1 and CDR2 sequences are MNHNS and SASEGT.

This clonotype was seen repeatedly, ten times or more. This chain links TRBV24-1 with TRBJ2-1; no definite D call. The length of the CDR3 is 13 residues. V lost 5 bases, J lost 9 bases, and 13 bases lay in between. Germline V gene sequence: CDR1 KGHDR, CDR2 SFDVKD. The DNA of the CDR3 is TGTGCCACCAGTGTGTATGCTACTGGTGAGCAGTTCTTC. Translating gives CATSVYATGEQFF.

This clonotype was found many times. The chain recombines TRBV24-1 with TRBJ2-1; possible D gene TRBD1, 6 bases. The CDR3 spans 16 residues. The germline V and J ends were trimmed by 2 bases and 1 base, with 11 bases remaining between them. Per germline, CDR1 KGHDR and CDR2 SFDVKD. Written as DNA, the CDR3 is TGTGCCACCAGTGATTCACAGGGAACGTCCTACAATGAGCAGTTCTTC. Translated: CATSDSQGTSYNEQFF.

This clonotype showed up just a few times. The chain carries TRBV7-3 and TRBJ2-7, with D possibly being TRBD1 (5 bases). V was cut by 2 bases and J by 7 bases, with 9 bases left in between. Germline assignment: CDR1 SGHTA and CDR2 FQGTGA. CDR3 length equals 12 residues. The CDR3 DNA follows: TGTGCCAGCAGCTTAGTAGGGGAAGAGCAGTACTTC. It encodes CASSLVGEEQYF.

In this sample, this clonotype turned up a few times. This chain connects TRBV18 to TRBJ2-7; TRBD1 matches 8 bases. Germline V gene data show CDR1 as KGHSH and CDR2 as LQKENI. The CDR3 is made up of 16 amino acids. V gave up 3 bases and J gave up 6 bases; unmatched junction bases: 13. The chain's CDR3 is CASSPGQGSLGGEQYF. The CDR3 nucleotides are TGTGCCAGCTCACCCGGACAGGGTTCTCTTGGAGGCGAGCAGTACTTC.

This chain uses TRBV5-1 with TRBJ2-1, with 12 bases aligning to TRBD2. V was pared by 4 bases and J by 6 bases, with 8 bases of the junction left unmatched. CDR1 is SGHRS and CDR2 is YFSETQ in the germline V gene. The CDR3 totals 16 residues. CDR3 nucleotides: TGCGCCAGCAGCCCCCGACTAGCGGGAGTTCGCAATGAGCAGTTCTTC. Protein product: CASSPRLAGVRNEQFF.

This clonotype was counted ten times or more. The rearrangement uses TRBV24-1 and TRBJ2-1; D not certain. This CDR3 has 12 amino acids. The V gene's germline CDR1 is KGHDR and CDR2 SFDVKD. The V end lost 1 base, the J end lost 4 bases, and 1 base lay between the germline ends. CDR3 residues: CATSDLYNEQFF. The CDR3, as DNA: TGTGCCACCAGTGATTTATACAATGAGCAGTTCTTC.

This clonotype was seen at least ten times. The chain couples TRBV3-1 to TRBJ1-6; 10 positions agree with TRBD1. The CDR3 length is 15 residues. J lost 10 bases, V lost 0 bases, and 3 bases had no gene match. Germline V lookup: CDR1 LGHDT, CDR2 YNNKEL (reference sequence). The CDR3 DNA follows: TGTGCCAGCAGCCAAGAAGGGACAGGGGTGTCACCCCTCCACTTT. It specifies CASSQEGTGVSPLHF.

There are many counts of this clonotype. CDR3 region: CSAPVLRREGTDTQYF. CDR3 nucleotide sequence: TGCAGTGCCCCAGTTTTGCGGCGGGAAGGCACAGATACGCAGTATTTT. The gene calls are TRBV20-1 and TRBJ2-3; tentative D call: TRBD2 (6 bases). The V gene's germline CDR1 is DFQATT and CDR2 SNEGSKA (reference sequence). There are 16 residues in the CDR3. V was trimmed by 6 bases and J by 1 base, leaving 20 bases between them.

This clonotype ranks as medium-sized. CDR3 amino acids: CASGQGAYNEQFF. Written as DNA, the CDR3 is TGTGCCAGCGGTCAGGGAGCTTACAATGAGCAGTTCTTC. This chain joins TRBV6-5 and TRBJ2-1; TRBD1 or TRBD2 may be the D gene (5 bases each). The germline gives CDR1 MNHEY, CDR2 SVGAGI. Between the trimmed V and J ends, which lost 8 bases and 4 bases, there was a span of 12 bases. CDR3 length equals 13 residues.

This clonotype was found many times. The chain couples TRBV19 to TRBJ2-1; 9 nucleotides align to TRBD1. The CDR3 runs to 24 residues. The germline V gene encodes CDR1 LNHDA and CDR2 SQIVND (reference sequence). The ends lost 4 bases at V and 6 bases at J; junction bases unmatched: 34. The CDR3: CASSTLRPGQGTETRAGGINEQFF. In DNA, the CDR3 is TGTGCCAGTAGTACTCTCCGGCCGGGACAGGGAACTGAAACTCGAGCGGGCGGGATCAATGAGCAGTTCTTC.

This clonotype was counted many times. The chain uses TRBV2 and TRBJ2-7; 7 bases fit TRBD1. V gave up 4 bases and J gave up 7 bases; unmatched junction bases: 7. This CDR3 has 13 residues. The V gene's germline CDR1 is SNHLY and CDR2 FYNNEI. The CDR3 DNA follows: TGTGCCAGCAGTGGGGACAGTCAAACGGAGCAGTACTTC. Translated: CASSGDSQTEQYF.

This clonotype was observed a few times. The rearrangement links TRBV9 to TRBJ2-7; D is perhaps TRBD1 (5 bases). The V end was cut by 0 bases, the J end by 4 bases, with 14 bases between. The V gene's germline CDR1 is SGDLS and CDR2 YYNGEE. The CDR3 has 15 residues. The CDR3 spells CASSVDQGAEYEQYF. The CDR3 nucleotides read TGTGCCAGCAGCGTAGATCAAGGGGCGGAGTACGAGCAGTACTTC.

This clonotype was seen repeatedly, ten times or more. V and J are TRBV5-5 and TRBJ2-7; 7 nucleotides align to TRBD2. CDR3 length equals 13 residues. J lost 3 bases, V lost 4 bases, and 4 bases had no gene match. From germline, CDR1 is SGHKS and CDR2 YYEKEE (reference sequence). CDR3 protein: CASSRAGIYEQYF. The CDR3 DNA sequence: TGTGCCAGCAGCCGAGCGGGGATCTACGAGCAGTACTTC.

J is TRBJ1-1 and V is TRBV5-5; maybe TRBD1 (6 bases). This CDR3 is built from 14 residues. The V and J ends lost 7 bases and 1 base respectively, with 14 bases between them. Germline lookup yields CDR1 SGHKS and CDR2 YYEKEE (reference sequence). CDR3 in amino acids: CASSSYRENTEAFF. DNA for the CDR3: TGTGCCAGCTCCTCCTACAGGGAGAACACTGAAGCTTTCTTT.

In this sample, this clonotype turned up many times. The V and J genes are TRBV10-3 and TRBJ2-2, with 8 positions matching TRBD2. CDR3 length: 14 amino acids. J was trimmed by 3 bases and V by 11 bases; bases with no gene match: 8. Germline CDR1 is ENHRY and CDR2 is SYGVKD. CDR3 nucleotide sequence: TGTGCCGCCCGGGGGGGCCAGGACACCGGGGAGCTGTTTTTT. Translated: CAARGGQDTGELFF.

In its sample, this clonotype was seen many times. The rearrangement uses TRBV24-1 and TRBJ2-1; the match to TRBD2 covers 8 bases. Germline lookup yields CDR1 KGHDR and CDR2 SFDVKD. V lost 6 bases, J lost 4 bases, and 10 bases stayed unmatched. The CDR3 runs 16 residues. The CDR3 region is CATSPASGSKYNEQFF. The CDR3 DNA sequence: TGTGCCACCAGTCCGGCGAGCGGGAGTAAGTACAATGAGCAGTTCTTC.

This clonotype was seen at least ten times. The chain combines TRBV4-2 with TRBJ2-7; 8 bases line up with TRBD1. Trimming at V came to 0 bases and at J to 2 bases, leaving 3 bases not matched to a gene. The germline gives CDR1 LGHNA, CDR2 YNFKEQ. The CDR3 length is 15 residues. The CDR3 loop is CASSQEAQGAYEQYF. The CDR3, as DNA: TGTGCCAGCAGCCAAGAGGCACAGGGGGCCTACGAGCAGTACTTC.

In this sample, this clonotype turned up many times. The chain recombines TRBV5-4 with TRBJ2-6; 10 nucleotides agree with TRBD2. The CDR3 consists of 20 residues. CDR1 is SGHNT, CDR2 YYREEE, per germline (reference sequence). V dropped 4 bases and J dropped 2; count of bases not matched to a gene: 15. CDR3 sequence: CASSGPYPASGSAGANVLTF. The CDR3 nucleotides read TGTGCCAGCAGCGGGCCCTACCCAGCTAGCGGGAGTGCTGGGGCCAACGTCCTGACTTTC.

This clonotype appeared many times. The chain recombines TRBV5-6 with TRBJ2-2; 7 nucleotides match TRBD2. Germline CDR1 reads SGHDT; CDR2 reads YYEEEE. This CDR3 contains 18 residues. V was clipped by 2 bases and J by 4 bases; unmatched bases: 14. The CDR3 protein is CASSFLGMIRGGTGELFF. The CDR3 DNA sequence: TGTGCCAGCAGCTTCCTCGGGATGATTCGCGGGGGCACCGGGGAGCTGTTTTTT.